The TCR beta chain under discussion was sequenced for a study of T cells in Graves' hyperthyroidism and ophthalmopathy. Graves' hyperthyroidism without ophthalmopathy progression within 18 months was termed stable. The study excluded patients with uncontrolled infection, other autoimmune disease, pregnancy or lactation. It was RNA transcripts that yielded the amplified TCR beta CDR3 regions. Using the HTBI primer set, a first-round RT-PCR was run on the TCR CDR3. TCRdb processed the multiplex PCR reads anew with MiXCR; each CDR3 protein has one entry. The table lists 300,000 to 450,000 distinct CDR3 sequences, more than 12% of them singletons. General study findings and limits: Most expanded thyroid clonotypes above 0.001 recurred in blood. With a median lead of roughly 6.2 months before onset, the model predicted ophthalmopathy.

About this clonotype: Its cognate antigen is unknown.

The sequencing sample was made of blood. This receptor was obtained from a woman in her 30s with Graves' hyperthyroidism.

CDR3 sequence: CASSSTGTGGTGELFF. The CDR3 region has the DNA TGTGCCAGCAGTTCGACCGGGACAGGGGGCACCGGGGAGCTGTTTTTT. This rearrangement joins TRBV28 to TRBJ2-2, with 11 bases lining up with TRBD1. Per the germline V gene, CDR1 is MDHEN and CDR2 is SYDVKM. The CDR3 is 16 amino acids. J gave up 4 bases and V 4 bases, and 5 bases lay outside the gene matches.